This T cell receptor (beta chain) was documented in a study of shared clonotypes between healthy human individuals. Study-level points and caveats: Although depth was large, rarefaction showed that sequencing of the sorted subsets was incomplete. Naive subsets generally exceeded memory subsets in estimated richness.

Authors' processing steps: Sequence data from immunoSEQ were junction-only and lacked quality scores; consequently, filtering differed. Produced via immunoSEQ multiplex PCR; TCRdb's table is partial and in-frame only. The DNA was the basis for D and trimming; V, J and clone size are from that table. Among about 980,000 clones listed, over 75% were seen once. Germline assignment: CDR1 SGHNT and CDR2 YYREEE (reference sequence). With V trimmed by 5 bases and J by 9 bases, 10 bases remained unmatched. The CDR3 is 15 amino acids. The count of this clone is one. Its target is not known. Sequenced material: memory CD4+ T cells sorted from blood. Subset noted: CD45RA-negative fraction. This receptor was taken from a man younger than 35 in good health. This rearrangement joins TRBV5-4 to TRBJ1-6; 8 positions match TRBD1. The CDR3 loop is CASRLTRDRTSPLHF. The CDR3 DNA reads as TGTGCCAGCAGGCTTACCCGGGACAGGACTTCACCCCTCCACTTT.